A selection of T cell receptor beta chains follows, all from one sample in a study of vaccination and CD4 T cells after COVID-19. TCRdb called the PCR reads again in MiXCR, with one record for every CDR3 protein. The repertoire includes about 14,000 distinct CDR3 sequences, about half of them detected once, and 10% sits in the top ten. For these receptors, no antigen is known. Sequencing was done on a sample of CD4+ T cells from blood, cultured in vitro. The source of these receptors is a human donor who had recovered from COVID-19. Both conserved end residues are part of each CDR3. D genes are given only for firm matches. The size of a clone is reported for some rows only, either as once, few or many, or as a class for expanded clones.

j_gene: TRBJ2-2; d_gene: NA; abundance: NA; v_gene: TRBV28; CDR3aa: CASTGVKGGWDGELFF; CDR3nt: TGTGCCAGCACGGGGGTCAAAGGGGGATGGGACGGGGAGCTGTTTTTT
j_gene: TRBJ1-6; d_gene: NA; abundance: NA; v_gene: TRBV20-1; CDR3aa: CSASPRMDSPLHF; CDR3nt: TGCAGTGCTAGTCCCCGAATGGATTCACCCCTCCACTTT
j_gene: TRBJ2-3; d_gene: NA; abundance: NA; v_gene: TRBV20-1; CDR3aa: CSARDPGSTDTQYF; CDR3nt: TGCAGTGCTAGAGATCCCGGGAGCACAGATACGCAGTATTTT
j_gene: TRBJ1-3; d_gene: NA; abundance: NA; v_gene: TRBV2; CDR3aa: CASSEVRHSGNTIYF; CDR3nt: TGTGCCAGCAGTGAAGTTCGGCACTCTGGAAACACCATATATTTT
j_gene: TRBJ2-5; d_gene: NA; abundance: few; v_gene: TRBV12-3/TRBV12-4; CDR3aa: CASSSTPGTQYF; CDR3nt: TGTGCCAGCAGTTCTACCCCGGGGACCCAGTACTTC
j_gene: TRBJ2-2; d_gene: NA; abundance: NA; v_gene: TRBV2; CDR3aa: CASSPGYQAGELFF; CDR3nt: TGTGCCAGCAGTCCTGGTTACCAGGCCGGGGAGCTGTTTTTT
j_gene: TRBJ1-6; d_gene: TRBD1; abundance: few; v_gene: TRBV27; CDR3aa: CASSSWTGMMANNSPLHF; CDR3nt: TGTGCCAGCAGTTCGTGGACAGGGATGATGGCAAATAATTCACCCCTCCACTTT
j_gene: TRBJ1-2; d_gene: NA; abundance: NA; v_gene: TRBV20-1; CDR3aa: CSVTPTNYGYTF; CDR3nt: TGCAGTGTTACCCCGACAAACTATGGCTACACCTTC
j_gene: TRBJ1-2; d_gene: TRBD1; abundance: NA; v_gene: TRBV7-2; CDR3aa: CASSPTDRAGYTF; CDR3nt: TGTGCCAGCAGCCCGACGGACAGGGCTGGCTACACCTTC
j_gene: TRBJ1-5; d_gene: NA; abundance: NA; v_gene: TRBV11-2; CDR3aa: CASSLESGQLQHF; CDR3nt: TGTGCCAGCAGCTTAGAAAGCGGTCAGCTCCAGCATTTT
j_gene: TRBJ1-1; d_gene: NA; abundance: few; v_gene: TRBV6-4; CDR3aa: CASSVETGNKAFF; CDR3nt: TGTGCCAGCAGTGTTGAGACAGGCAATAAAGCTTTCTTT
j_gene: TRBJ2-7; d_gene: TRBD2; abundance: few; v_gene: TRBV4-2; CDR3aa: CASSQLAGGSYEQYF; CDR3nt: TGTGCCAGCAGCCAACTGGCGGGAGGGTCCTACGAGCAGTACTTC
j_gene: TRBJ1-4; d_gene: NA; abundance: NA; v_gene: TRBV6-1; CDR3aa: CASTGVGTTNEKLFF; CDR3nt: TGTGCCAGCACCGGGGTAGGGACAACTAATGAAAAACTGTTTTTT
j_gene: TRBJ1-5; d_gene: NA; abundance: NA; v_gene: TRBV19; CDR3aa: CASSIDGEKPQHF; CDR3nt: TGTGCCAGTAGTATAGACGGGGAGAAGCCCCAGCATTTT
j_gene: TRBJ2-1; d_gene: NA; abundance: NA; v_gene: TRBV24-1; CDR3aa: CATSRDFSAPHNEQFF; CDR3nt: TGTGCCACCAGCCGGGACTTCTCCGCCCCCCACAATGAGCAGTTCTTC
j_gene: TRBJ2-3; d_gene: NA; abundance: NA; v_gene: TRBV20-1; CDR3aa: CSASSASSTDTQYF; CDR3nt: TGCAGTGCTAGTTCAGCTTCTAGCACAGATACGCAGTATTTT
j_gene: TRBJ1-1; d_gene: NA; abundance: NA; v_gene: TRBV2; CDR3aa: CASSRGGTEAFF; CDR3nt: TGTGCCAGCAGCCGTGGCGGGACTGAAGCTTTCTTT
j_gene: TRBJ1-6; d_gene: NA; abundance: few; v_gene: TRBV6-5; CDR3aa: CASSYRFLPEGAPLHF; CDR3nt: TGTGCCAGCAGTTACCGCTTTTTACCGGAGGGGGCACCCCTCCACTTT
j_gene: TRBJ2-3; d_gene: TRBD2; abundance: NA; v_gene: TRBV20-1; CDR3aa: CSARPLSGSDTQYF; CDR3nt: TGCAGTGCTAGACCACTTAGCGGGAGTGATACGCAGTATTTT
j_gene: TRBJ2-7; d_gene: NA; abundance: NA; v_gene: TRBV7-9; CDR3aa: CASSSGTRNEQYF; CDR3nt: TGTGCCAGCAGCTCGGGGACCCGAAACGAGCAGTACTTC
j_gene: TRBJ2-7; d_gene: TRBD1; abundance: large; v_gene: TRBV6-5; CDR3aa: CASSYRGQGAAYEQYF; CDR3nt: TGTGCCAGCAGTTACCGCGGACAGGGGGCCGCCTACGAGCAGTACTTC
j_gene: TRBJ2-1; d_gene: NA; abundance: few; v_gene: TRBV20-1; CDR3aa: CSAPSDEAANYNEQFF; CDR3nt: TGCAGTGCTCCCTCGGACGAAGCGGCTAACTACAATGAGCAGTTCTTC
j_gene: TRBJ1-6; d_gene: NA; abundance: few; v_gene: TRBV27; CDR3aa: CASSRRTPTSPLHF; CDR3nt: TGTGCCAGCAGTCGCAGGACCCCAACTTCACCCCTCCACTTT
j_gene: TRBJ2-2; d_gene: TRBD2; abundance: NA; v_gene: TRBV6-1; CDR3aa: CASRNAGALPGELFF; CDR3nt: TGTGCCAGCAGGAACGCGGGAGCATTGCCCGGGGAGCTGTTTTTT
j_gene: TRBJ2-3; d_gene: NA; abundance: NA; v_gene: TRBV29-1; CDR3aa: CSVQAGFTDTQYF; CDR3nt: TGCAGCGTCCAAGCGGGCTTCACAGATACGCAGTATTTT
j_gene: TRBJ2-7; d_gene: NA; abundance: few; v_gene: TRBV9; CDR3aa: CASSVEPNTYEQYF; CDR3nt: TGTGCCAGCAGCGTAGAACCCAACACCTACGAGCAGTACTTC
j_gene: TRBJ1-1; d_gene: TRBD1; abundance: few; v_gene: TRBV5-1; CDR3aa: CASSLVGQGTEAFF; CDR3nt: TGCGCCAGCAGCTTGGTGGGACAGGGCACTGAAGCTTTCTTT
j_gene: TRBJ2-3; d_gene: NA; abundance: NA; v_gene: TRBV6-5; CDR3aa: CASSYSGDTDTQYF; CDR3nt: TGTGCCAGCAGTTACTCGGGGGACACAGATACGCAGTATTTT
j_gene: TRBJ1-5; d_gene: NA; abundance: NA; v_gene: TRBV12-3/TRBV12-4; CDR3aa: CASSFGDWSNQPQHF; CDR3nt: TGTGCCAGCAGTTTCGGGGACTGGAGCAATCAGCCCCAGCATTTT
j_gene: TRBJ1-2; d_gene: NA; abundance: NA; v_gene: TRBV9; CDR3aa: CASSVEGNYGYTF; CDR3nt: TGTGCCAGCAGCGTAGAAGGGAACTATGGCTACACCTTC
j_gene: TRBJ2-7; d_gene: NA; abundance: NA; v_gene: TRBV18; CDR3aa: CASSVQGRAYEQYF; CDR3nt: TGTGCCAGCTCAGTACAGGGCCGGGCCTACGAGCAGTACTTC
j_gene: TRBJ2-3; d_gene: NA; abundance: NA; v_gene: TRBV15; CDR3aa: CATSREGSLTISTDTQYF; CDR3nt: TGTGCCACCAGCAGAGAGGGGAGCCTTACTATAAGCACAGATACGCAGTATTTT
j_gene: TRBJ1-1; d_gene: NA; abundance: NA; v_gene: TRBV28; CDR3aa: CASNRDRGGTEAFF; CDR3nt: TGTGCCAGCAACCGGGACCGGGGGGGCACTGAAGCTTTCTTT
j_gene: TRBJ2-7; d_gene: TRBD1; abundance: NA; v_gene: TRBV30; CDR3aa: CACNRGSDYEQYF; CDR3nt: TGTGCCTGCAACAGGGGGTCTGACTACGAGCAGTACTTC
j_gene: TRBJ2-3; d_gene: NA; abundance: NA; v_gene: TRBV12-3/TRBV12-4; CDR3aa: CASSSYAWGSSDTQYF; CDR3nt: TGTGCCAGCAGCTCATATGCATGGGGTTCATCAGATACGCAGTATTTT
j_gene: TRBJ1-6; d_gene: NA; abundance: once; v_gene: TRBV4-1; CDR3aa: CASSQDPGVDSPLHF; CDR3nt: TGCGCCAGCAGCCAAGACCCCGGAGTAGATTCACCCCTCCACTTT
j_gene: TRBJ2-3; d_gene: NA; abundance: large; v_gene: TRBV20-1; CDR3aa: CSARDPVPDTQYF; CDR3nt: TGCAGTGCTAGAGACCCCGTCCCAGATACGCAGTATTTT
j_gene: TRBJ2-3; d_gene: NA; abundance: NA; v_gene: TRBV24-1; CDR3aa: CATREAGQSTTDTQYF; CDR3nt: TGTGCCACCAGAGAAGCCGGACAGAGCACCACAGATACGCAGTATTTT
j_gene: TRBJ1-6; d_gene: NA; abundance: NA; v_gene: TRBV7-6; CDR3aa: CVSSLAAGTGSPLHF; CDR3nt: TGTGTCAGCAGCTTAGCGGCAGGGACGGGTTCACCCCTCCACTTT
j_gene: TRBJ2-2; d_gene: NA; abundance: NA; v_gene: TRBV12-5; CDR3aa: CASGRIDTGELFF; CDR3nt: TGTGCTAGTGGGCGAATAGACACCGGGGAGCTGTTTTTT
j_gene: TRBJ2-3; d_gene: NA; abundance: NA; v_gene: TRBV7-8; CDR3aa: CASSPEVGPGTSRYF; CDR3nt: NA
j_gene: TRBJ1-5; d_gene: NA; abundance: few; v_gene: TRBV20-1; CDR3aa: CSARRAGAGSNQPQHF; CDR3nt: TGCAGTGCTAGAAGAGCAGGGGCGGGTAGCAATCAGCCCCAGCATTTT
j_gene: TRBJ1-5; d_gene: TRBD1; abundance: few; v_gene: TRBV19; CDR3aa: CASSQTTGRNQPQHF; CDR3nt: TGTGCCAGTAGTCAAACGACAGGGCGCAATCAGCCCCAGCATTTT
j_gene: TRBJ2-5; d_gene: TRBD2; abundance: NA; v_gene: TRBV20-1; CDR3aa: CSARDDQTSGETQYF; CDR3nt: TGCAGTGCTAGAGATGACCAGACTAGCGGAGAGACCCAGTACTTC
j_gene: TRBJ2-3; d_gene: NA; abundance: NA; v_gene: TRBV20-1; CDR3aa: CSAPRQAQYF; CDR3nt: TGCAGTGCCCCCAGACAGGCGCAGTATTTT
j_gene: TRBJ2-7; d_gene: TRBD2; abundance: NA; v_gene: TRBV15; CDR3aa: CATSRPETSGSYEQYF; CDR3nt: TGTGCCACCAGCAGGCCTGAGACTAGCGGGAGCTACGAGCAGTACTTC